This entry features one T cell receptor (beta chain) sequence. Its antigen is not identified. The germline V gene encodes CDR1 MNHNY and CDR2 SVGAGI (reference sequence). V was pared by 6 bases and J by 2 bases, with 16 bases of the junction left unmatched. This CDR3 is 18 amino acids long. The SP2 primer and nested alpha and beta constant region primers amplified ligated cDNA in four rounds. Blood and skin TCR RNA was reverse transcribed with alpha and beta constant primers. TCRdb reprocessed the 5' RACE reads with MiXCR, giving one entry per CDR3 protein. Among approximately 32,000 distinct CDR3 sequences listed, 15% to 20% were seen once. The record originates from a study of naive and memory T cell subsets. Study-level points and caveats: The RNA method is potentially sensitive to activation and differentiation changes.

TCR cDNA received a 3' ligated oligonucleotide that carried a UMI. Adult healthy volunteers gave 2.5 ml peripheral blood for whole-blood RNA. Unsorted total RNA, roughly 1 to 1,100 ng, was DNase treated before reverse transcription. The sequence was collected from a female donor in good health. V and J are TRBV6-6 and TRBJ2-5; 9 positions agree with TRBD2. The chain's CDR3 is CASSLRTISGGHQETQYF. CDR3 DNA sequence: TGTGCCAGCAGCCTTCGGACCATTAGCGGGGGACATCAAGAGACCCAGTACTTC.